Below, one T cell receptor beta chain is given with its context. This sample was included in a study of cytomegalovirus exposure and HLA in healthy donors. PCR was performed using 60 Vbeta and 13 Jbeta primers. Measured with immunoSEQ multiplex PCR; TCRdb has only the in-frame clones, and not every one. Of 110,000 or so clones listed, approximately 76% are singletons. The germline CDR1 and CDR2 sequences are MNHNY and SVGAGI (reference sequence). This CDR3 region has 12 residues. The J segment lost 7 bases and the V segment lost 9 bases, leaving 6 bases of the junction unmatched. The chain uses TRBV6-6 and TRBJ1-1, with 9 bases aligning to TRBD1. Sequenced input: PBMCs. This receptor was identified in a man aged 45-60 years in good health and CMV-seropositive. This CDR3 reads CARRQGEGEAFF. Here the CDR3 DNA reads TGTGCCAGAAGACAGGGGGAAGGTGAAGCTTTCTTT.